This T cell receptor beta chain was profiled in a study of CD8 T cells in Susac syndrome. CDR3 length: 18 residues. From germline, CDR1 is SNHLY and CDR2 FYNNEI. Germline trimming cut 6 bases from V and 0 bases from J; bases unmatched to any gene: 14. The RNA input was roughly 0.45 to 1 ug, and it was reverse transcribed with random hexamers. TCRdb reanalysed the immunoSEQ multiplex PCR reads using MiXCR and keeps one entry per CDR3 protein. The repertoire holds 95,000 to 150,000 distinct CDR3 sequences, with just under 95% as singletons. About this clonotype itself: Its antigen is still unknown.

Study conclusions and caveats: In total CD8+ repertoires, around 15 Susac-specific public clones were found, and CD8+ TEMRA repertoires had several.

TEMRA cells underwent FACS enrichment and CD8+ and CD4+ T cells underwent negative isolation. The sample comprised CD8+ T cells from PBMCs. V is TRBV2 and J is TRBJ1-3, with 7 bases fitting TRBD1. The receptor was derived from a human donor with Susac syndrome. This chain's CDR3 is CASRRVGDSKSSGNTIYF. In DNA form, the CDR3 reads TGTGCCAGCAGGAGAGTTGGGGACAGCAAGAGCTCTGGAAACACCATATATTTT.